The present entry profiles one T cell receptor beta chain with its context. Its specificity is unknown. Germline CDR1 and CDR2: MDHEN and SYDVKM. V shed 2 bases and J 3 bases; nucleotides not matched to a gene: 8. This CDR3 comprises 16 residues. This entry belongs to a study of OX40 agonist ivuxolimab in advanced cancers. Study-wide points: Expanded clones were, on average, more numerous among CD8+ T cells than CD4+.

Assay: immunoSEQ multiplex PCR; the TCRdb copy retains only in-frame clones and omits some. Here the sample spans around 40,000 clones, about 80% being singletons. This sample comprised CD4+ or CD8+ T cells sorted from blood, obtained in a trial of the OX40 agonist ivuxolimab. The chain has TRBV28 and TRBJ2-7; 9 nucleotides align to TRBD1. The sequence came from an adult with an advanced solid tumor such as melanoma, head and neck, liver or kidney cancer. In DNA form, the CDR3 reads TGTGCCAGCAGTTTACGAGGGGGACAGGGTGTCTACGAGCAGTACTTC. This gives the protein CASSLRGGQGVYEQYF.